This TCR beta chain derives from a study of cytotoxic CD8 clonotypes in ibrutinib-treated CLL. Whole-study context: Recorded responses included around 24 partial and 2 complete; following median about 68 months, approximately 14 stayed remitted and about 12 progressed.

TCR beta library input comprised around 2 micrograms of genomic DNA from cryopreserved PBMCs. Clones were sequenced by immunoSEQ multiplex PCR, and TCRdb holds only the in-frame ones, with some missing. The sample holds almost 250,000 clones, 60% to 75% seen once. Sequences were derived from PBMCs, sampled after 24 months of ibrutinib treatment. This TCR was recovered from a human donor with chronic lymphocytic leukemia.

CDR3 sequence: CASSGYAGELFF. CDR3 nucleotides: TGTGCCAGCAGCGGGTACGCCGGGGAGCTGTTTTTT. The rearrangement joins TRBV11-1 to TRBJ2-2; D is uncertain. Trimming left V 5 bases short and J 6 bases short, with 7 bases between. Germline lookup yields CDR1 SGHAT and CDR2 FQDESV (reference sequence). This CDR3 contains 12 residues.